These 2 T cell receptor beta chains came from one sample sequenced in a study of T cells after yellow fever vaccination. Each CDR3 protein is one row after TCRdb ran MiXCR on the 5' RACE reads. The table has around 340,000 distinct CDR3 sequences, around 13% seen once. The specimen was CD4+ T cells sorted from PBMCs, collected 15 days after the yellow fever booster vaccination. The receptors were gathered from a man between 18 and 35 years old who received the YFV17D yellow fever vaccine.

This clonotype was counted only a few times. The V gene is TRBV5-1, the J gene TRBJ2-5; D is perhaps TRBD2 (6 bases). The germline gives CDR1 SGHRS, CDR2 YFSETQ. Trimming removed 4 bases at V and 4 bases at J, with 14 bases between. The CDR3 runs 14 residues. The CDR3 sequence: CASSRGEARETQYF. CDR3 DNA sequence: TGCGCCAGCAGCCGAGGGGAGGCGAGAGAGACCCAGTACTTC.

To note about this clonotype: A much larger clone sits a single nucleotide away, making a read error possible. The rearrangement uses TRBV12-3 or TRBV12-4 and TRBJ1-4; a possible D gene is TRBD1 (5 bases). The V end was cut by 6 bases, the J end by 13 bases, with 21 bases between. This CDR3 has 14 amino acids. CDR3 in amino acids: CASSLSGVRGRLFF. The DNA for the CDR3 is TGTGCCAGCAGCTTATCTGGCGTGAGGGGTAGACTGTTTTTT.